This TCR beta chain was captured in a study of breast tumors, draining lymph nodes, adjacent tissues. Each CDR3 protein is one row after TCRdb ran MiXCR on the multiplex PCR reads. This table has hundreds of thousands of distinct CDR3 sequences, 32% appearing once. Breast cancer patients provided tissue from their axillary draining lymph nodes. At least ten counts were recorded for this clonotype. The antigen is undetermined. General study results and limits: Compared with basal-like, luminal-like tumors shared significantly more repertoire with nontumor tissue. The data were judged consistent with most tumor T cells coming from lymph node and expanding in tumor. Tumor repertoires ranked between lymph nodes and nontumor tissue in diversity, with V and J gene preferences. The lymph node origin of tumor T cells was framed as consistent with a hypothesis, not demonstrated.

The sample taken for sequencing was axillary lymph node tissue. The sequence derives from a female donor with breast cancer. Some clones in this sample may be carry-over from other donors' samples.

The CDR3 is CASSVSGQDFNEKLFF. The CDR3 DNA follows: TGTGCCAGCAGCGTATCAGGGCAGGACTTTAATGAAAAACTGTTTTTT. V and J are TRBV9 and TRBJ1-4, with TRBD1 as a possible D gene (5 bases). The V gene's germline CDR1 is SGDLS and CDR2 YYNGEE. The CDR3 extends over 16 amino acids. With 1 base removed from V and 4 bases from J, the gap between germline ends came to 14 bases. The full variable domain, its missing parts supplied by reference TRBV9 and TRBJ1-4, is DSGVTQTPKHLITATGQRVTLRCSPRSGDLSVYWYQQSLDQGLQFLIQYYNGEERAKGNILERFSAQQFPDLHSELNLSSLELGDSALYFCASSVSGQDFNEKLFFGSGTQLSVL.